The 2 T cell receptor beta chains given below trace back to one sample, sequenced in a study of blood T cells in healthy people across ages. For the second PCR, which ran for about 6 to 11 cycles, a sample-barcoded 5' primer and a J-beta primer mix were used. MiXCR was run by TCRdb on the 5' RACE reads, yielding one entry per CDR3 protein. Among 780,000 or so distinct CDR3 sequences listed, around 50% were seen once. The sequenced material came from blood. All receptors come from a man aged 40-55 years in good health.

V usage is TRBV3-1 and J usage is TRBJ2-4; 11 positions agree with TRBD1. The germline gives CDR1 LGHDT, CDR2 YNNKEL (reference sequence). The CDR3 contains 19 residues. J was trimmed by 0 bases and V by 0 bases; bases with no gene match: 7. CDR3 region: CASSQDVGQGAEAKNIQYF. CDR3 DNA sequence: TGTGCCAGCAGCCAAGATGTAGGACAGGGGGCCGAAGCCAAAAACATTCAGTACTTC.

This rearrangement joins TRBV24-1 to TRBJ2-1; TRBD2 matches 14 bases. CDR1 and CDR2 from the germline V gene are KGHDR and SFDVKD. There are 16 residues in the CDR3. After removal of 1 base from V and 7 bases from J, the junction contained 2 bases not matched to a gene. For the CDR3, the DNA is TGTGCCACCAGTGATTTTGGGACTAGCGGGAGTAATGAGCAGTTCTTC. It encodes CATSDFGTSGSNEQFF.